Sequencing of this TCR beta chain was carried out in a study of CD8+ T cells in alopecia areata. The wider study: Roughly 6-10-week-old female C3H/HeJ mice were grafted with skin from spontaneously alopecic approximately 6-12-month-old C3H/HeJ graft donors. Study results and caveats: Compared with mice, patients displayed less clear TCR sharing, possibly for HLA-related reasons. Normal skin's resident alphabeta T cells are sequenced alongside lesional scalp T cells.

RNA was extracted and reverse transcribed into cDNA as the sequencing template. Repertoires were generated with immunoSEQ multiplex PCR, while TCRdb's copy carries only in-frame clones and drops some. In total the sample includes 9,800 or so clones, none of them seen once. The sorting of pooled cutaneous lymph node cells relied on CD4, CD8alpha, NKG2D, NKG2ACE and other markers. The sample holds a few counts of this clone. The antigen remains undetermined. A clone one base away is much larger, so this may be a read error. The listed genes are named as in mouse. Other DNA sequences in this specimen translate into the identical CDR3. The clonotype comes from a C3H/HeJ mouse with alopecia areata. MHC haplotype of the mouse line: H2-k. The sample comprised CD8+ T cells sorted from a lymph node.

The CDR3 DNA, read in part, is TGTGCCTGGAGTCGGGGGGGGTCGAACTCC. Translating it yields CAWSRGGSNS. The CDR3 reads in full as CAWSRGGSNSDYTF. The chain has TRBV31 and TRBJ1-2, with D perhaps matching TRBD1 (5 bases). With the read ending 4 residues before the CDR3 end, the germline J gene is used to fill in that end. In germline, CDR1 is GKSSPN, CDR2 SITVG. The CDR3 length is 14 residues. The V end was cut by 1 base, the J end by 2 bases, with 11 bases between.